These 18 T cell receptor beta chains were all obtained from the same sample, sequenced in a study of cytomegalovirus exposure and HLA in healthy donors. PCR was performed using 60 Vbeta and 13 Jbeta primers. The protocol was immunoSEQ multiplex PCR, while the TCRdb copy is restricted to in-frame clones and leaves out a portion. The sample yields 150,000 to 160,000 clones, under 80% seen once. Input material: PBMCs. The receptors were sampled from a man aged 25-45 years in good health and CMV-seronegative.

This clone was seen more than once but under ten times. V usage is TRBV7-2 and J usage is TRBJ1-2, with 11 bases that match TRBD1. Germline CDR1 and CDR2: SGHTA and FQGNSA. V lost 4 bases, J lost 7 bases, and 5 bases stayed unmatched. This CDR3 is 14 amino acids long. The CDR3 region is CASSSGQGASGYTF. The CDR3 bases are TGTGCCAGCAGCTCAGGACAGGGGGCGAGTGGCTACACCTTC.

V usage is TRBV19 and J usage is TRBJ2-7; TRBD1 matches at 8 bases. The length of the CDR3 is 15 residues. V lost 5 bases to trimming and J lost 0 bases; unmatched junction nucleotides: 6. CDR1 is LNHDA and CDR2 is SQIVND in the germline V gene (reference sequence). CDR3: CASSQDRGRSYEQYF. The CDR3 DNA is TGTGCCAGTAGTCAAGACAGGGGCCGCTCCTACGAGCAGTACTTC.

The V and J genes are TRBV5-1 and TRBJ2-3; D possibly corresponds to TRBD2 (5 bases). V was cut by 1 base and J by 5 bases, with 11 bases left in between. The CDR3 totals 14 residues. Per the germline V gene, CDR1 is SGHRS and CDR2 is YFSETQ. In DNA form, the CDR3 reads TGCGCCAGCAGCTTGTCTGGGAGTGGAGATACGCAGTATTTT. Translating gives CASSLSGSGDTQYF.

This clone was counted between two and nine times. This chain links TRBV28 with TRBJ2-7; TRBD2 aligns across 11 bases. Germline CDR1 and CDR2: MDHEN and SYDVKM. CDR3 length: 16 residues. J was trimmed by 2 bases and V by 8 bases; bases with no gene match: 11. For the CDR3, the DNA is TGTGCCAGCTCATTAGCGGGAGGGGGAACCACCTACGAGCAGTACTTC. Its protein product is CASSLAGGGTTYEQYF.

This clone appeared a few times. CDR3 bases: TGCGCCAGCAGCTTGGGACTCCAAGAGACCCAGTACTTC. This sequence encodes CASSLGLQETQYF. This chain joins TRBV5-1 and TRBJ2-5; no definite D call. The length of the CDR3 is 13 residues. Germline V gene data show CDR1 as SGHRS and CDR2 as YFSETQ. V was cut by 0 bases and J by 1 base, with 4 bases left in between.

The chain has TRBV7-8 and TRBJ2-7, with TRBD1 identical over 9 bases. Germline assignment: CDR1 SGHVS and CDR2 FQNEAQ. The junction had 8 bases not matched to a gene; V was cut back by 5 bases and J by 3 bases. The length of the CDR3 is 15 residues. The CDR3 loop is CASSPDRGLFYEQYF. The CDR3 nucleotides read TGTGCCAGCAGCCCGGACAGGGGCTTATTCTACGAGCAGTACTTC. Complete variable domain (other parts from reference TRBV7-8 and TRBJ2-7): GAGVSQSPRYKVAKRGQDVALRCDPISGHVSLFWYQQALGQGPEFLTYFQNEAQLDKSGLPSDRFFAERPEGSVSTLKIQRTQQEDSAVYLCASSPDRGLFYEQYFGPGTRLTVT.

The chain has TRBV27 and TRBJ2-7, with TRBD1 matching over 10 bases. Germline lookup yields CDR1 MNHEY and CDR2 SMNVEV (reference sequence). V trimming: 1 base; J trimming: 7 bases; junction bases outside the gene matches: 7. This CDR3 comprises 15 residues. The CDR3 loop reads CASSLFGTGAYEQYF. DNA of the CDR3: TGTGCCAGCAGTTTATTCGGGACAGGGGCTTATGAGCAGTACTTC.

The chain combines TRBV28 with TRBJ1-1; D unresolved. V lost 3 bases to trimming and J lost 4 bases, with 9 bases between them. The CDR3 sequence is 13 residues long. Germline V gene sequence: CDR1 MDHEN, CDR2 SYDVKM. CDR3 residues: CASSFQNPTEAFF. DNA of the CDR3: TGTGCCAGCAGTTTCCAAAATCCCACTGAAGCTTTCTTT.

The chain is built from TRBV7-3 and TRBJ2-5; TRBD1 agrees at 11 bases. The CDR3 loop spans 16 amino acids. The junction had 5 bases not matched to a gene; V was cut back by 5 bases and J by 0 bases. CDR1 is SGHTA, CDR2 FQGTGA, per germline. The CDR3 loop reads CASSDPGQGDQETQYF. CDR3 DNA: TGTGCCAGCAGCGACCCGGGACAGGGGGACCAAGAGACCCAGTACTTC.

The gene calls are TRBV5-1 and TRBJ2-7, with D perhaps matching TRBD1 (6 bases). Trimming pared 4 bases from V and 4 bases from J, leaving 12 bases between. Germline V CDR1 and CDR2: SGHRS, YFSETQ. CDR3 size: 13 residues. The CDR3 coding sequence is TGCGCCAGCAGCCAACCCGGACAGTACGAGCAGTACTTC. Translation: CASSQPGQYEQYF.

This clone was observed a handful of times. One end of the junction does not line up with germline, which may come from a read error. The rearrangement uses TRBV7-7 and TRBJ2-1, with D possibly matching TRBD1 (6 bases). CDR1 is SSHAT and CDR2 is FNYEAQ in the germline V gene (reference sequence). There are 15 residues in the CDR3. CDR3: CASSFRQGLGNEQFF. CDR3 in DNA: TGTGCTAGCAGCTTCCGGCAGGGGCTTGGGAATGAGCAGTTCTTC. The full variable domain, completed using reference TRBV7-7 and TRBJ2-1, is GAGVSQSPRYKVTKRGQDVTLRCDPISSHATLYWYQQALGQGPEFLTYFNYEAQPDKSGLPSDRFSAERPEGSISTLTIQRTEQRDSAMYRCASSFRQGLGNEQFFGPGTRLTVL.

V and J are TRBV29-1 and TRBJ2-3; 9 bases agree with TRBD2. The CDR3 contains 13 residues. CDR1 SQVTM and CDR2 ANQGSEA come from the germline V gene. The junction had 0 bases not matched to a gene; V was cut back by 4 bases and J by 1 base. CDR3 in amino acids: CSVVAGGTDTQYF. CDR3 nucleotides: TGCAGCGTTGTAGCGGGGGGCACAGATACGCAGTATTTT.

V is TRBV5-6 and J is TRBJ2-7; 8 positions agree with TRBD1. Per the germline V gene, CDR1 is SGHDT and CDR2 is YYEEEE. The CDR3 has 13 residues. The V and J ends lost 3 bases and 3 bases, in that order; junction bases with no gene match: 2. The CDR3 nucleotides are TGTGCCAGCAGCTGGGGACAGGACTACGAGCAGTACTTC. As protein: CASSWGQDYEQYF.

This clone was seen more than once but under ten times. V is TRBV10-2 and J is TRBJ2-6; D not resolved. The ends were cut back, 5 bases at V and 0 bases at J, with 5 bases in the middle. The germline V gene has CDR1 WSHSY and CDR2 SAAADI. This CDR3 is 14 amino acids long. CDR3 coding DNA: TGCGCCAGCAGTCATAGCTCTGGGGCCAACGTCCTGACTTTC. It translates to CASSHSSGANVLTF.

For the CDR3, the DNA is TGCAGCGTTGAATCCCCAGGGGCCCACGAGCAGTACTTC. This codes for CSVESPGAHEQYF. The chain uses TRBV29-1 and TRBJ2-5, with D perhaps TRBD1 (6 bases). The last part of the DNA fits TRBJ2-7 better; the J call may be wrong. Germline V CDR1 and CDR2: SQVTM, ANQGSEA. The CDR3 is 13 amino acids.

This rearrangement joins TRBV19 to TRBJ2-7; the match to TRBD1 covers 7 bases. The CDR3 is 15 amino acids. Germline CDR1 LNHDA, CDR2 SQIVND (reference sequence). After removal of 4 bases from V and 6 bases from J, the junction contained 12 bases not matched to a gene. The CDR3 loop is CASSTPGQRVGEQYF. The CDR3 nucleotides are TGTGCCAGTAGTACACCGGGACAGAGGGTCGGCGAGCAGTACTTC.

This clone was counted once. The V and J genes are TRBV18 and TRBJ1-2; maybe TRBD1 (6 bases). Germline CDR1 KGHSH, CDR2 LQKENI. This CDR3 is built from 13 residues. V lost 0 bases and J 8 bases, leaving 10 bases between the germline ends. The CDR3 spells CASSPPTGNGYTF. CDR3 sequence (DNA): TGTGCCAGCTCACCACCAACAGGGAACGGCTACACCTTC.

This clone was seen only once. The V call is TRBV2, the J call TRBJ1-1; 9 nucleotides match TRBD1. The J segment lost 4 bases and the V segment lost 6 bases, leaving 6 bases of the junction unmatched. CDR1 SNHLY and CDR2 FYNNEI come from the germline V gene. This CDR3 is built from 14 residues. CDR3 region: CASRGQGVRTEAFF. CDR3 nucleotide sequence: TGTGCCAGCAGGGGACAGGGTGTTCGCACTGAAGCTTTCTTT.